This T cell receptor (beta chain) was captured in a study of T cell repertoires in cytomegalovirus infection (dated by TCRdb to between 2017 and 2020). Turning to the overall study: Recently identified HLA-C-restricted CMV epitopes, whose presentation resists viral immunomodulation, were targeted by peptide stimulations together with well-studied HLA-B-restricted epitopes. Donor HLA type was relevant to the analysis, because carriage of CMV infection together with the matching HLA type was indicated by public TCR beta signatures. Study-wide conclusions, independent of this receptor: In the ex vivo response, HLA-C-restricted CMV-specific TCR beta clonotypes were dominant, and in two of eight donors the single most frequent clonotype came from this HLA-C-restricted group. Cumulative frequency of public TCR beta family members discriminated carriers of CMV infection plus the relevant HLA type in this cohort and an independent roughly 320-donor cohort.

Data came from an Illumina HiSeq 1500. Through fastp at Q25 and MiXCR, TCRdb rebuilt clones from the public reads, retaining in-frame beta chains. Rows with a matching CDR3 protein are joined into one entry that keeps the most common DNA and genes. This sample lists roughly 500,000 distinct CDR3 sequences; roughly a third were detected once. Clones ranked in the top ten supply about a sixth of the sample. Read against the paper, the sample's treatment or condition label means: in vitro stimulation with specific CMV peptide epitopes to enrich CMV-specific T cells. Comment on this clonotype: Its target antigen remains unknown. Base qualities are not provided; no much larger clone lies one nucleotide away.

As encoded in the germline V gene, CDR1 is MGHRA while CDR2 is YSYEKL. Here V drops 4 bases and J drops 0 bases, and the junction holds 5 bases not matched to any gene. The CDR3 runs 16 amino acids, cysteine and phenylalanine included. Here the CDR3 DNA is all that survives: 48 bases in frame from base 1. This chain joins TRBV4-1 to TRBJ2-3, with 9 central nucleotides matching TRBD2. The receptor's source is a human donor in good health (CMV status not recorded). Some clones in this sample may be carry-over from other donors' samples. The starting material was cultured PBMCs, obtained from culture after CMV antigen stimulation. The DNA sequence is TGCGCCAGCAGCCGCCGGACTAGCGTAAGCACAGATACGCAGTATTTT. Translated, this gives CASSRRTSVSTDTQYF.